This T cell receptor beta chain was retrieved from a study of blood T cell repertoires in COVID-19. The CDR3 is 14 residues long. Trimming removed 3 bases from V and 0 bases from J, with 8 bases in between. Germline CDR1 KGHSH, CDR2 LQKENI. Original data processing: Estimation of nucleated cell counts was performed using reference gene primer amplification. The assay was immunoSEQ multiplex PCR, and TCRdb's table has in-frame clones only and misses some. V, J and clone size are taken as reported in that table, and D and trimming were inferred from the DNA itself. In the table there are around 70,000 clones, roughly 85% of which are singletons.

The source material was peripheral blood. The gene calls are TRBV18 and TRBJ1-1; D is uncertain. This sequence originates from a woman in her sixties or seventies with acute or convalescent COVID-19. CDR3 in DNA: TGTGCCAGCTCACCGTCGGGGTTGAACACTGAAGCTTTCTTT. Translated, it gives CASSPSGLNTEAFF. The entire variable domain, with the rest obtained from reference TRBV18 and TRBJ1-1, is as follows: NAGVMQNPRHLVRRRGQEARLRCSPMKGHSHVYWYRQLPEEGLKFMVYLQKENIIDESGMPKERFSAEFPKEGPSILRIQQVVRGDSAAYFCASSPSGLNTEAFFGQGTRLTVV.